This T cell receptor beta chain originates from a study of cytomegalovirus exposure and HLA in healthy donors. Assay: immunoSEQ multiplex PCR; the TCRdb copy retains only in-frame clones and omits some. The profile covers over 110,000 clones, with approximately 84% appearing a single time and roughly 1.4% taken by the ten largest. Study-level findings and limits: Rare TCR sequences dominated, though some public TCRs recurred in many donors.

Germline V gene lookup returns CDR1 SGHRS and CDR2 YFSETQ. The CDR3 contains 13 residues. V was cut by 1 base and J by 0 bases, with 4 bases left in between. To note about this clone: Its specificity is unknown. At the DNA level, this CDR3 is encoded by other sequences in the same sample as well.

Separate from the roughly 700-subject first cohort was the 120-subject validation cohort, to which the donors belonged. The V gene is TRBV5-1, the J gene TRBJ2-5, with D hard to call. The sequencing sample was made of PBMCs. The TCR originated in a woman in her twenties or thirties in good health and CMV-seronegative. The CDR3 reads CASSLFNQETQYF. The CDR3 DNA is TGCGCCAGCAGCTTGTTCAACCAAGAGACCCAGTACTTC.